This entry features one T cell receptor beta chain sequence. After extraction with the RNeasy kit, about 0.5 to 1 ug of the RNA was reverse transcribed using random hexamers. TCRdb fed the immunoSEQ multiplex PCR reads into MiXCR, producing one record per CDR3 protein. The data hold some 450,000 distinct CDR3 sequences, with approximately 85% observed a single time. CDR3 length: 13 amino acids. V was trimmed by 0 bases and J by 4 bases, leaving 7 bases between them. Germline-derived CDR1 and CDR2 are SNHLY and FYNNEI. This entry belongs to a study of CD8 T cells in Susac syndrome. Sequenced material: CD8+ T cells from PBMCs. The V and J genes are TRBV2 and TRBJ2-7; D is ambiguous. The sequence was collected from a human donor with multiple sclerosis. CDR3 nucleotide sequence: TGTGCCAGCAGTGAAGCGGACGGTTACGAGCAGTACTTC. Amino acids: CASSEADGYEQYF.